This section outlines one T cell receptor (beta chain) sequence together with its context. The junction and the germline gene differ at one end; a read error may be behind it. One entry per CDR3 protein, called by TCRdb with MiXCR from the RACE reads. The top ten clones hold less than 2% of a sample with around 150,000 distinct CDR3 sequences, more than 14% of them seen once. The germline V gene encodes CDR1 MDHEN and CDR2 SYDVKM. This CDR3 contains 15 residues. As to time point: patch test 1, 2 weeks after DPC sensitization. Treatment meaning: therapeutic diphenylcyclopropenone sensitization with weekly scalp DPC. The source of the sample is a study of human T cells and chemical hapten exposure. At the level of the study: Minor pooled library volume differences mainly drove per-sample TCR yield variation.

The chain carries TRBV28 and TRBJ2-1; 7 bases are a match to TRBD2. The receptor was isolated from a woman aged 25 to 39 with alopecia areata. Some clones in this sample may be carry-over from other donors' samples. The sample here was whole blood, taken in connection with sensitization to the hapten diphenylcyclopropenone (DPC). CDR3 coding DNA: TGTGCCAGCACCCCAGGCGGGGGATCCTGCAATGAGCAGTTCTTC. It encodes CASTPGGGSCNEQFF. The full variable domain, rest sourced from reference TRBV28 and TRBJ2-1, is DVKVTQSSRYLVKRTGEKVFLECVQDMDHENMFWYRQDPGLGLRLIYFSYDVKMKEKGDIPEGYSVSREKKERFSLILESASTNQTSMYLCASTPGGGSCNEQFFGPGTRLTVL.